This T cell receptor (beta chain) was sequenced for a study of T-cell memory formation after mild COVID-19. General study points: Contracting clones from day 15 to 85 had balanced CD4/CD8; later expanders favoured CD4+. Chiefly within CM and EM were the contracting CD4+ clones; CD8+ ones were within EMRA.

A few counts support this clonotype. The antigen is undetermined. CDR1 SGHTA and CDR2 FQGTGA come from the germline V gene. The CDR3 spans 16 residues. V was clipped by 2 bases and J by 3 bases, with 14 bases between them. TCRdb reanalysed the 5' RACE reads using MiXCR and keeps one entry per CDR3 protein. The sample has 280,000 or so distinct CDR3 sequences; 8% to 9% are singletons. The chain recombines TRBV7-3 with TRBJ2-1; D perhaps matches TRBD2 (6 bases). The source material was PBMCs or a T cell subset sorted from them (not recorded which). This sequence originates from a man younger than 35 who had mild COVID-19 (a few samples of this study predate the infection). Cell type and time point are not known. Here the CDR3 reads CASSLDPGLSYNEQFF. The DNA of the CDR3 is TGTGCCAGCAGCTTAGATCCGGGACTGAGCTACAATGAGCAGTTCTTC. The whole variable domain, filled in from reference TRBV7-3 and TRBJ2-1, reads GAGVSQTPSNKVTEKGKYVELRCDPISGHTALYWYRQSLGQGPEFLIYFQGTGAADDSGLPNDRFFAVRPEGSVSTLKIQRTERGDSAVYLCASSLDPGLSYNEQFFGPGTRLTVL.